The 15 T cell receptor beta chains below come from one sample, sequenced in a study of shared clonotypes between healthy human individuals (dated by TCRdb to 2018 to 2021). CD8 naive samples consisted of CD45RO-negative cells that were positively selected for CCR7, yielding a CD45RA+CCR7+ population without TemRA cells. Libraries were made using the immunoSEQ multiplex PCR assay. Held by TCRdb, this immuneACCESS table contains in-frame sequences only and omits some clones. Under half of the omission traces to an unresolved V gene where checked; the cause of the rest is unknown. The table for this sample lists millions of clones; about 92% of them were counted only once. Of the sample, more than 1.5% is held by the ten largest clones. The sequencing sample was made of naive CD8+ T cells from PBMCs. The sample's cell subset or site label, in plain terms: CD45RA+CCR7+. These TCRs come from a young man in good health. Some clones in this sample may be carry-over from other donors' samples.

The gene calls are TRBV7-9 and TRBJ2-1, with D possibly matching TRBD2 (5 bases). The germline CDR1 and CDR2 sequences are SEHNR and FQNEAQ (reference sequence). The CDR3 sequence is 12 residues long. Trimming took 5 bases from V and 8 from J, leaving 10 bases between them. CDR3 in amino acids: CASSPRGHEQFF. CDR3 sequence (DNA): TGTGCCAGCAGCCCCCGCGGGCATGAGCAGTTCTTC.

The V and J genes are TRBV19 and TRBJ1-4, with 8 nucleotides matching TRBD1. J lost 1 base, V lost 6 bases, and 4 bases had no gene match. The CDR3 loop spans 15 amino acids. Germline values: CDR1 LNHDA, CDR2 SQIVND (reference sequence). CDR3 sequence (DNA): TGTGCCAGTAGGGGGACAGGCGGAACTAATGAAAAACTGTTTTTT. The encoded protein is CASRGTGGTNEKLFF.

The table lists this clone with a count of one. The chain has TRBV19 and TRBJ1-5; weak D call: TRBD1 (5 bases). V shed 0 bases and J shed 7 bases, with 13 bases lying between them. This CDR3 contains 15 residues. Germline V lookup: CDR1 LNHDA, CDR2 SQIVND (reference sequence). The CDR3 here is CASSIDRGGEQPQHF. The CDR3 region has the DNA TGTGCCAGTAGTATAGACCGGGGGGGGGAACAGCCCCAGCATTTT.

The chain carries TRBV30 and TRBJ1-2, with 8 positions matching TRBD1. Germline CDR1 and CDR2: GTSNPN and SVGIG (reference sequence). This CDR3 contains 16 residues. The V gene end was trimmed by 1 base and the J gene end by 3 bases; junction bases not matched to a gene: 10. CDR3 DNA: TGTGCCTGGAGTGGAGGACAGGGAGGGTTGGACTATGGCTACACCTTC. This gives the protein CAWSGGQGGLDYGYTF.

This clone came up once. This rearrangement joins TRBV4-2 to TRBJ2-5; TRBD2 agrees at 7 bases. From germline, CDR1 is LGHNA and CDR2 YNFKEQ. With V trimmed by 0 bases and J by 5 bases, 9 bases remained unmatched. This CDR3 is built from 16 residues. DNA of the CDR3: TGTGCCAGCAGCCAAGATCCTGCGGGGGTGGGGGAGACCCAGTACTTC. Translation: CASSQDPAGVGETQYF.

The chain employs TRBV28 and TRBJ2-1; a weak D match, TRBD2 (5 bases). This CDR3 comprises 14 residues. The germline V gene encodes CDR1 MDHEN and CDR2 SYDVKM. V lost 2 bases and J lost 3, with 8 bases in between. The CDR3: CASSLRSGYNEQFF. CDR3 nucleotide sequence: TGTGCCAGCAGTTTAAGGAGCGGCTACAATGAGCAGTTCTTC.

The genes are TRBV29-1 and TRBJ1-2, with D possibly being TRBD1 (5 bases). Trimming pared 6 bases from V and 1 base from J, leaving 12 bases between. This CDR3 has 13 amino acids. CDR1 is SQVTM and CDR2 is ANQGSEA in the germline V gene. The chain's CDR3 is CSVGRDFNYGYTF. The CDR3 DNA is TGCAGCGTGGGCCGGGACTTTAACTATGGCTACACCTTC.

The chain couples TRBV27 to TRBJ2-7, with TRBD2 matching 8 bases. The germline V gene has CDR1 MNHEY and CDR2 SMNVEV (reference sequence). The CDR3 length is 16 residues. V lost 0 bases to trimming and J lost 0 bases; unmatched junction nucleotides: 4. CDR3 residues: CASSLSIGRASYEQYF. The CDR3 nucleotides are TGTGCCAGCAGTTTATCCATCGGGAGGGCCTCCTACGAGCAGTACTTC.

J is TRBJ1-1 and V is TRBV9; D call uncertain. Germline assignment: CDR1 SGDLS and CDR2 YYNGEE. The germline V and J ends were trimmed by 0 bases and 5 bases, with 11 bases remaining between them. This CDR3 comprises 14 residues. The CDR3 is CASSVGALATEAFF. DNA for the CDR3: TGTGCCAGCAGCGTAGGCGCGCTCGCTACTGAAGCTTTCTTT.

This chain links TRBV5-5 with TRBJ1-1; D is uncertain. The V gene lost 5 bases and the J gene lost 11 bases, with 19 bases spanning the gap. Germline V gene sequence: CDR1 SGHKS, CDR2 YYEKEE (reference sequence). This CDR3 has 13 amino acids. The CDR3 loop reads CASSSGRALEAFF. Here the CDR3 DNA reads TGTGCCAGCAGTTCAGGACGGGCTCTTGAGGCTTTCTTT.

This sequence joins TRBV2 and TRBJ2-3; either TRBD1 or TRBD2 may fit D (5 bases each). The CDR3 sequence is 15 residues long. Germline CDR1 and CDR2: SNHLY and FYNNEI. Between the trimmed V and J ends, which lost 4 bases and 1 base, there was a span of 12 bases. CDR3 sequence: CASSARDGRTDTQYF. CDR3 nucleotides: TGTGCCAGCAGTGCCAGGGACGGACGCACAGATACGCAGTATTTT.

The J gene is TRBJ2-2, the V gene TRBV11-2, with D unclear. CDR3 length: 15 amino acids. V was trimmed by 1 base and J by 6 bases, leaving 12 bases between them. From germline, CDR1 is SGHAT and CDR2 FQNNGV. The CDR3 nucleotides read TGTGCCAGCAGCTTAGGGTCTAGGTCCGCCGGGGAGCTGTTTTTT. As protein: CASSLGSRSAGELFF.

This clone was detected a few times. Other nucleotide sequences in the sample specify the same CDR3. This chain connects TRBV20-1 to TRBJ1-1; D ambiguous. Germline V gene data show CDR1 as DFQATT and CDR2 as SNEGSKA (reference sequence). The V gene lost 1 base and the J gene lost 1 base, with 1 base spanning the gap. This CDR3 spans 11 amino acids. CDR3 protein: CSARANTEAFF. In DNA form, the CDR3 reads TGCAGTGCTAGAGCGAACACTGAAGCTTTCTTT.

The rearrangement uses TRBV5-4 and TRBJ2-5; D tentatively fits TRBD1 or TRBD2 (7 bases each). CDR3 size: 15 residues. Germline assignment: CDR1 SGHNT and CDR2 YYREEE (reference sequence). The ends were cut back, 4 bases at V and 5 bases at J, with 18 bases in the middle. CDR3 loop: CASSRGRGLRETQYF. CDR3 coding DNA: TGTGCCAGCAGCCGGGGGAGGGGGCTAAGGGAGACCCAGTACTTC.

This sequence joins TRBV14 and TRBJ2-2; 16 bases line up with TRBD2. Germline-derived CDR1 and CDR2 are SGHDN and FVKESK. J was trimmed by 2 bases and V by 1 base; bases with no gene match: 7. This CDR3 comprises 20 residues. The CDR3 spells CASSQGPGLAGGDNTGELFF. The CDR3 DNA is TGTGCCAGCAGCCAAGGACCGGGACTAGCGGGAGGGGACAACACCGGGGAGCTGTTTTTT.